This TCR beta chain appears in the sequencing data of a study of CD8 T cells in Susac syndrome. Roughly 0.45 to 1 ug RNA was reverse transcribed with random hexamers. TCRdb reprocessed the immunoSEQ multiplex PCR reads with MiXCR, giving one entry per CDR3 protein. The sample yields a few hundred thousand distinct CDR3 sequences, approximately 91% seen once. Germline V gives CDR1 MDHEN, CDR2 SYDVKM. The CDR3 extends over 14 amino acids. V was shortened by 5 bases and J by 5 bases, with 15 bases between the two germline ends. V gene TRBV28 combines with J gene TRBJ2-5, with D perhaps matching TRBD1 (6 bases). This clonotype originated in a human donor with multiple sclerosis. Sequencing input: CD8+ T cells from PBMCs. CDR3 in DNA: TGTGCCAGCAGTACCTCACGGACAGAGGAGACCCAGTACTTC. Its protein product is CASSTSRTEETQYF.